Reported below is one T cell receptor beta chain. This record belongs to a study of blood T cell repertoires in COVID-19. CDR1 SGHNT and CDR2 YYREEE come from the germline V gene (reference sequence). The CDR3 loop spans 14 amino acids. V lost 3 bases and J 6 bases, leaving 13 bases between the germline ends. The repertoire was sequenced with immunoSEQ multiplex PCR; TCRdb's copy has only in-frame clones and lacks some. The sample yields under 300,000 clones, about 88% seen once. The chain is built from TRBV5-4 and TRBJ2-1; D is perhaps TRBD2 (6 bases). The sequenced sample consisted of peripheral blood. The receptor was derived from a woman aged 40 to 50 who had recovered from COVID-19. The CDR3 region is CASSSPGLTNEQFF. The DNA of the CDR3 is TGTGCCAGCAGCTCGCCGGGACTTACCAATGAGCAGTTCTTC. The variable domain in full, completed from reference TRBV5-4 and TRBJ2-1, reads ETGVTQSPTHLIKTRGQQVTLRCSSQSGHNTVSWYQQALGQGPQFIFQYYREEENGRGNFPPRFSGLQFPNYSSELNVNALELDDSALYLCASSSPGLTNEQFFGPGTRLTVL.